The 14 T cell receptor beta chains below were found in one sample sequenced in a study of T cells in Graves' hyperthyroidism and ophthalmopathy. Amplified TCR beta CDR3 regions came from RNA transcripts. RT-PCR in the first round (using the HTBI primer set) targeted the TCR CDR3. TCRdb re-derived calls from the multiplex PCR reads in MiXCR, one entry per CDR3 protein. The sample lists hundreds of thousands of distinct CDR3 sequences; over 15% were seen once. The source material was blood. The receptor set was obtained from an older woman with Graves' ophthalmopathy.

On this clonotype itself: This may be a read error: a much more frequent sequence differs by one nucleotide. This chain joins TRBV20-1 and TRBJ2-3; TRBD1 might be the D (6 bases). The J call may be in error: the DNA end matches TRBJ1-5 better. CDR3 length: 11 amino acids. CDR1 is DFQATT and CDR2 is SNEGSKA in the germline V gene (reference sequence). Here the CDR3 reads CSAAQGNTQHF. CDR3 DNA: TGCAGTGCTGCTCAGGGGAATACGCAGCATTTT.

This clonotype was seen many times. The chain carries TRBV12-3 or TRBV12-4 and TRBJ2-3; 7 positions match TRBD1. V lost 2 bases to trimming and J lost 4 bases; unmatched junction nucleotides: 9. This CDR3 contains 16 residues. CDR3 coding DNA: TGTGCCAGCAGTTTATACGAGGGGGCAAGGGCAGATACGCAGTATTTT. Translated: CASSLYEGARADTQYF.

This clonotype has ten or more counts. V is TRBV10-2 and J is TRBJ1-5, with no clear D. The CDR3 is 14 residues long. Trimming took 0 bases from V and 7 from J, leaving 10 bases between them. Germline lookup yields CDR1 WSHSY and CDR2 SAAADI. The DNA of the CDR3 is TGCGCCAGCAGTGAGTCGACGGTTCGACAGCCCCAGCATTTT. Translating it yields CASSESTVRQPQHF.

In this sample, this clonotype turned up many times. The chain links TRBV3-1 to TRBJ1-2; tentative D call: TRBD1 (6 bases). The germline V gene encodes CDR1 LGHDT and CDR2 YNNKEL (reference sequence). V was clipped by 1 base and J by 3 bases, with 12 bases between them. The CDR3 consists of 15 residues. The CDR3 DNA reads TGTGCCAGCAGCCAAGGTACAGGGAACCACTATGGCTACACCTTC. Amino acid sequence: CASSQGTGNHYGYTF.

The sample holds a few counts of this clonotype. This chain uses TRBV12-3 or TRBV12-4 with TRBJ1-2; no clear D gene. CDR3 size: 13 residues. Trimming pared 2 bases from V and 8 bases from J, leaving 12 bases between. CDR3 coding DNA: TGTGCCAGCAGTTTATCTATGGGTCACGGCTACACCTTC. It is translated as CASSLSMGHGYTF.

The V call is TRBV5-1, the J call TRBJ1-2, with D unclear. CDR3 length: 14 residues. With 1 base removed from V and 8 bases from J, the gap between germline ends came to 15 bases. Per germline, CDR1 SGHRS and CDR2 YFSETQ. Written as DNA, the CDR3 is TGCGCCAGCAGCTTGTATGCCTCCGGGAACGGCTACACCTTC. It encodes CASSLYASGNGYTF.

This clonotype showed up just once. The V call is TRBV9, the J call TRBJ1-6, with 9 bases matching TRBD1. This CDR3 region has 16 residues. The V segment lost 4 bases and the J segment 6 bases; nucleotides outside the gene matches: 8. Germline-derived CDR1 and CDR2 are SGDLS and YYNGEE. CDR3 DNA sequence: TGTGCCAGCAGCTTCACAGGGGGCGCGAGTAATTCACCCCTCCACTTT. It specifies CASSFTGGASNSPLHF. The full variable domain, completed using reference TRBV9 and TRBJ1-6, is DSGVTQTPKHLITATGQRVTLRCSPRSGDLSVYWYQQSLDQGLQFLIQYYNGEERAKGNILERFSAQQFPDLHSELNLSSLELGDSALYFCASSFTGGASNSPLHFGNGTRLTVT.

The table lists this clonotype with many counts. V usage is TRBV6-2 or TRBV6-3 and J usage is TRBJ2-1; TRBD2 aligns across 10 bases. Germline V gene data show CDR1 as MNHEY and CDR2 as SVGEGT. The J segment lost 2 bases and the V segment lost 2 bases, leaving 9 bases of the junction unmatched. This CDR3 comprises 18 residues. The CDR3 sequence is CASSYKAGGPGAYNEQFF. CDR3 nucleotides: TGTGCCAGCAGTTACAAAGCGGGAGGGCCGGGGGCCTACAATGAGCAGTTCTTC.

This clonotype was observed many times. The chain combines TRBV28 with TRBJ2-7; the D gene is possibly TRBD1 (6 bases). CDR3 size: 17 residues. Germline V gives CDR1 MDHEN, CDR2 SYDVKM. V lost 1 base and J 5 bases, leaving 21 bases between the germline ends. The CDR3: CASSLLGLAGDFNEQYF. As DNA, the CDR3 is TGTGCCAGCAGTTTATTGGGGTTGGCAGGGGATTTTAACGAGCAGTACTTC.

This clonotype was observed at least ten times. This chain uses TRBV6-1 with TRBJ2-7; D may match TRBD1 or TRBD2 (5 bases each). In germline, CDR1 is MNHNS, CDR2 SASEGT. The CDR3 runs 14 residues. V lost 6 bases and J lost 7, with 19 bases in between. CDR3 sequence: CASRYGKTAGEQYF. The CDR3 DNA follows: TGTGCCAGCAGGTACGGGAAGACAGCCGGGGAGCAGTACTTC.

This clonotype was counted at least ten times. The chain couples TRBV20-1 to TRBJ2-1; D might be TRBD1 or TRBD2, each matching 5 bases. Germline CDR1 reads DFQATT; CDR2 reads SNEGSKA (reference sequence). V was trimmed by 1 base and J by 7 bases, leaving 11 bases between them. CDR3 size: 13 residues. The CDR3 coding sequence is TGCAGTGCTAGAGGGGGGACGCCTAATGAGCAGTTCTTC. Translated: CSARGGTPNEQFF.

This clonotype was detected many times. The chain carries TRBV11-2 and TRBJ1-2; 7 nucleotides align to TRBD1. The junction had 5 bases not matched to a gene; V was cut back by 1 base and J by 6 bases. The length of the CDR3 is 14 residues. Germline values: CDR1 SGHAT, CDR2 FQNNGV. CDR3 DNA: TGTGCCAGCAGCTTAGGACAGGGATCCGATGGCTACACCTTC. This gives the protein CASSLGQGSDGYTF.

This clonotype was detected ten times or more. This chain links TRBV20-1 with TRBJ2-3; maybe TRBD1 (6 bases). Germline values: CDR1 DFQATT, CDR2 SNEGSKA (reference sequence). The CDR3 is 11 amino acids. The CDR3 bases are TGCAGAACAGGGCCCACAGATACGCAGTATTTT. Amino acids: CRTGPTDTQYF.

The genes are TRBV7-9 and TRBJ2-1; D remains unclear. Germline loops: CDR1 SEHNR, CDR2 FQNEAQ (reference sequence). CDR3 length: 15 residues. V gave up 7 bases and J gave up 7 bases, with 20 bases separating them. The CDR3 DNA reads as TGTGCCAGCAACTCCTCCAAAGAAAATTTAAATGAGCAGTTCTTC. It codes for CASNSSKENLNEQFF.